Presented here are 24 T cell receptor beta chains from one specimen sequenced in a study of T cell repertoires in cytomegalovirus infection. From the reads, TCRdb called clonotypes with MiXCR, one entry per CDR3 protein. The sample lists roughly 110,000 distinct CDR3 sequences; about 33% were seen once. Antigen specificity for these receptors is unknown. The source material was CD8+ T cells from cultured PBMCs, sampled from culture after CMV antigen stimulation. These receptor sequences come from a human donor in good health (CMV status not recorded). Some clones in this sample may be carry-over from other donors' samples.

This clonotype turned up a few times. The J gene is TRBJ2-1, the V gene TRBV7-9; 7 nucleotides align to TRBD1. Per the germline V gene, CDR1 is SEHNR and CDR2 is FQNEAQ (reference sequence). The CDR3 contains 15 residues. J gave up 7 bases and V 1 base, and 7 bases lay outside the gene matches. The CDR3 DNA follows: TGTGCCAGCAGCTTAGGCCTGGGACAGCTAAATGAGCAGTTCTTC. It codes for CASSLGLGQLNEQFF.

Ten or more counts support this clonotype. J is TRBJ2-5 and V is TRBV5-6, with D hard to call. This CDR3 region has 16 residues. V was cut by 0 bases and J by 4 bases, with 16 bases left in between. CDR1 and CDR2 from the germline V gene are SGHDT and YYEEEE. CDR3 region: CASSLGSATMVETQYF. For the CDR3, the DNA is TGTGCCAGCAGCTTGGGCAGCGCCACGATGGTAGAGACCCAGTACTTC.

The rearrangement uses TRBV7-6 and TRBJ2-1; 11 bases map to TRBD2. This CDR3 has 16 residues. Germline V gives CDR1 SGHVS, CDR2 FNYEAQ. V gave up 4 bases and J gave up 7 bases; unmatched junction bases: 9. The DNA of the CDR3 is TGTGCCAGCAGCTCCGTCTCTAGCGGGGGGAGGAATGAGCAGTTCTTC. This gives the protein CASSSVSSGGRNEQFF.

V and J are TRBV7-2 and TRBJ2-3, with TRBD2 matching over 11 bases. The V gene's germline CDR1 is SGHTA and CDR2 FQGNSA. With 5 bases clipped from V and 5 bases from J, the junction kept 6 bases outside the gene matches. This CDR3 has 15 amino acids. CDR3: CASSATSGGLDTQYF. As DNA, the CDR3 is TGTGCCAGCAGCGCCACTAGCGGGGGACTAGATACGCAGTATTTT.

In this sample, this clonotype turned up a few times. The chain's CDR3 is CASSLWVDDRISYNSPLHF. The DNA for the CDR3 is TGTGCCAGCAGTTTATGGGTCGATGACAGGATCTCCTATAATTCACCCCTCCACTTT. This chain joins TRBV28 and TRBJ1-6; maybe TRBD1 (6 bases). The CDR3 is made up of 19 amino acids. Germline V gene sequence: CDR1 MDHEN, CDR2 SYDVKM. V lost 0 bases to trimming and J lost 0 bases, with 15 bases between them.

The chain joins TRBV10-2 to TRBJ2-6; 7 bases match TRBD1. Trimming cost V 8 bases and J 0 bases; bases outside gene matches: 10. Germline V lookup: CDR1 WSHSY, CDR2 SAAADI. The CDR3 loop spans 17 amino acids. The CDR3 region has the DNA TGCGCCAGCGGATTAGGCGCAGGGGGCTCTGGGGCCAACGTCCTGACTTTC. The encoded protein is CASGLGAGGSGANVLTF.

The gene calls are TRBV7-6 and TRBJ2-5; D is undetermined. V shed 5 bases and J shed 0 bases, with 16 bases lying between them. The length of the CDR3 is 16 residues. In germline, CDR1 is SGHVS, CDR2 FNYEAQ. The CDR3 here is CASSPPFGRNQETQYF. The CDR3 nucleotides are TGTGCCAGCAGCCCCCCTTTTGGGCGGAACCAAGAGACCCAGTACTTC.

This clonotype was counted once. The chain links TRBV19 to TRBJ2-1; 8 nucleotides align to TRBD2. CDR1 and CDR2 (germline): LNHDA, SQIVND (reference sequence). Trimming took 1 base from V and 4 from J; bases not matched to a gene: 9. CDR3 size: 17 residues. Here the CDR3 reads CASSIARGGLVYNEQFF. The CDR3 nucleotides read TGTGCCAGTAGTATAGCCCGGGGGGGACTAGTGTACAATGAGCAGTTCTTC.

The V and J genes are TRBV7-9 and TRBJ2-7; no clear D. CDR3 size: 12 residues. V was clipped by 4 bases and J by 2 bases, with 6 bases between them. From germline, CDR1 is SEHNR and CDR2 FQNEAQ (reference sequence). This CDR3 reads CASSSTPYEQYF. In nucleotides, the CDR3 is TGTGCCAGCAGCTCAACACCCTACGAGCAGTACTTC. The full variable domain, rest sourced from reference TRBV7-9 and TRBJ2-7, is DTGVSQNPRHKITKRGQNVTFRCDPISEHNRLYWYRQTLGQGPEFLTYFQNEAQLEKSRLLSDRFSAERPKGSFSTLEIQRTEQGDSAMYLCASSSTPYEQYFGPGTRLTVT.

This clonotype has only a few counts. The chain couples TRBV2 to TRBJ2-3; 10 nucleotides match TRBD2. The CDR3 extends over 16 amino acids. The J segment lost 8 bases and the V segment lost 7 bases, leaving 15 bases of the junction unmatched. Per the germline V gene, CDR1 is SNHLY and CDR2 is FYNNEI. Here the CDR3 DNA reads TGTGCCAGCACCTCCGGGACTAGCGAGGGTTGGGGTACGCAGTATTTT. The encoded protein is CASTSGTSEGWGTQYF. Combining the CDR3 with reference TRBV2 and TRBJ2-3 gives the whole variable domain EPEVTQTPSHQVTQMGQEVILRCVPISNHLYFYWYRQILGQKVEFLVSFYNNEISEKSEIFDDQFSVERPDGSNFTLKIRSTKLEDSAMYFCASTSGTSEGWGTQYFGPGTRLTVL.

The gene calls are TRBV29-1 and TRBJ2-1; 8 bases agree with TRBD1. Germline V gene data show CDR1 as SQVTM and CDR2 as ANQGSEA. V shed 7 bases, J shed 6 bases, and the junction held 8 bases outside the gene matches. The length of the CDR3 is 13 residues. CDR3 in DNA: TGCAGCGCAGGACAGGGCATCGGCAATGAGCAGTTCTTC. It is translated as CSAGQGIGNEQFF.

J is TRBJ2-2 and V is TRBV27; D perhaps matches TRBD2 (5 bases). V shed 2 bases and J shed 11 bases, with 9 bases lying between them. Germline CDR1 is MNHEY and CDR2 is SMNVEV (reference sequence). The CDR3 contains 12 residues. CDR3: CASSLVRGELFF. Written as DNA, the CDR3 is TGTGCCAGCAGTTTAGTCCGGGGAGAGCTGTTTTTT.

The V call is TRBV20-1, the J call TRBJ2-2; D gene unclear. The CDR3 consists of 14 residues. CDR1 DFQATT and CDR2 SNEGSKA come from the germline V gene (reference sequence). Trimming took 5 bases from V and 1 from J, leaving 11 bases between them. DNA for the CDR3: TGCAGTGCTCCTGGCAGTCTGAACACCGGGGAGCTGTTTTTT. Its protein is CSAPGSLNTGELFF.

This chain uses TRBV6-2 or TRBV6-3 with TRBJ2-1, with D possibly TRBD1 on 5 matching bases. CDR3 length: 15 residues. Germline lookup yields CDR1 MNHEY and CDR2 SVGEGT. The V end lost 4 bases, the J end lost 8 bases, and 18 bases lay between the germline ends. The CDR3 is CASSSPRVRKDEQFF. The CDR3 coding sequence is TGTGCCAGCAGTTCCCCCAGGGTGCGTAAAGATGAGCAGTTCTTC.

This chain uses TRBV11-2 with TRBJ2-3, with D possibly called TRBD1 or TRBD2 (5 bases each). The CDR3 is 16 residues long. Germline CDR1 and CDR2: SGHAT and FQNNGV. The V gene lost 0 bases and the J gene lost 2 bases, with 12 bases spanning the gap. The CDR3 is CASSLDLSGTTDTQYF. The CDR3 region has the DNA TGTGCCAGCAGCTTAGATCTTTCAGGGACCACAGATACGCAGTATTTT.

This clonotype has just a few counts. The chain links TRBV27 to TRBJ2-1, with TRBD2 as a possible D gene (7 bases). With 1 base removed from V and 5 bases from J, the gap between germline ends came to 12 bases. This CDR3 is 15 amino acids long. The germline V gene encodes CDR1 MNHEY and CDR2 SMNVEV (reference sequence). The CDR3 DNA reads as TGTGCCAGCAGTTTATGGGGGGGCCTCAACAATGAGCAGTTCTTC. Translating gives CASSLWGGLNNEQFF.

This sequence joins TRBV6-2 or TRBV6-3 and TRBJ2-1; D is uncertain. The CDR3 runs 13 residues. Germline CDR1 MNHEY, CDR2 SVGEGT. Deletions cut 2 bases from V and 8 bases from J, with 10 bases between. CDR3 coding DNA: TGTGCCAGCAGTTACCCCCCAAGGGATGAGCAGTTCTTC. It encodes CASSYPPRDEQFF.

This clonotype was detected a few times. The chain links TRBV12-3 or TRBV12-4 to TRBJ2-5, with D perhaps given as TRBD1 or TRBD2 (5 bases each). V lost 5 bases, J lost 2 bases, and 12 bases lay in between. The CDR3 covers 14 residues. The CDR3 coding sequence is TGTGCCAGCAGTCCGGGACGGCCTCAAGAGACCCAGTACTTC. Its translation is CASSPGRPQETQYF.

This clonotype was detected a few times. The chain links TRBV4-1 to TRBJ2-2; 10 positions match TRBD2. This CDR3 is 19 amino acids long. Looked up from germline, CDR1 is MGHRA and CDR2 is YSYEKL. The junction had 16 bases not matched to a gene; V was cut back by 4 bases and J by 5 bases. CDR3 coding DNA: TGCGCCAGCAGCCCTGACCTCTCACTAGCGGGGAGACAGACCGGGGAGCTGTTTTTT. Amino acid sequence: CASSPDLSLAGRQTGELFF.

This chain joins TRBV15 and TRBJ1-5; 10 bases line up with TRBD1. Germline V gene lookup returns CDR1 LNHNV and CDR2 YYDKDF (reference sequence). This CDR3 has 16 amino acids. The V gene end was trimmed by 1 base and the J gene end by 1 base; junction bases not matched to a gene: 1. The DNA of the CDR3 is TGTGCCACCAGCAGAGGGGGACAGGGGAGCAATCAGCCCCAGCATTTT. Protein product: CATSRGGQGSNQPQHF.

V usage is TRBV12-3 or TRBV12-4 and J usage is TRBJ2-1; D not certain. The CDR3 runs 13 residues. The V gene lost 7 bases and the J gene lost 0 bases, with 7 bases spanning the gap. CDR3 loop: CASMGFSYNEQFF. The CDR3 region has the DNA TGTGCCAGCATGGGTTTCTCCTACAATGAGCAGTTCTTC.

The chain combines TRBV7-9 with TRBJ2-5, with 9 bases that match TRBD2. The V and J ends lost 5 bases and 5 bases, in that order; junction bases with no gene match: 6. The length of the CDR3 is 14 residues. Per the germline V gene, CDR1 is SEHNR and CDR2 is FQNEAQ (reference sequence). The chain's CDR3 is CASSPAGGMETQYF. The CDR3 DNA sequence: TGTGCCAGCAGCCCGGCGGGAGGGATGGAGACCCAGTACTTC.

This chain uses TRBV5-6 with TRBJ1-1; 7 bases fit TRBD1. Germline V gene sequence: CDR1 SGHDT, CDR2 YYEEEE. This CDR3 spans 14 amino acids. With V trimmed by 3 bases and J by 2 bases, 4 bases remained unmatched. CDR3: CASSSTGNNTEAFF. The CDR3 nucleotides read TGTGCCAGCAGCTCGACAGGGAACAACACTGAAGCTTTCTTT.

This chain joins TRBV15 and TRBJ2-3; 8 bases line up with TRBD2. J was trimmed by 0 bases and V by 1 base; bases with no gene match: 6. Germline V gene lookup returns CDR1 LNHNV and CDR2 YYDKDF (reference sequence). This CDR3 has 17 amino acids. The CDR3 coding sequence is TGTGCCACCAGCAGAGGCCTCGCGGGGGGTAGCACAGATACGCAGTATTTT. Protein product: CATSRGLAGGSTDTQYF.